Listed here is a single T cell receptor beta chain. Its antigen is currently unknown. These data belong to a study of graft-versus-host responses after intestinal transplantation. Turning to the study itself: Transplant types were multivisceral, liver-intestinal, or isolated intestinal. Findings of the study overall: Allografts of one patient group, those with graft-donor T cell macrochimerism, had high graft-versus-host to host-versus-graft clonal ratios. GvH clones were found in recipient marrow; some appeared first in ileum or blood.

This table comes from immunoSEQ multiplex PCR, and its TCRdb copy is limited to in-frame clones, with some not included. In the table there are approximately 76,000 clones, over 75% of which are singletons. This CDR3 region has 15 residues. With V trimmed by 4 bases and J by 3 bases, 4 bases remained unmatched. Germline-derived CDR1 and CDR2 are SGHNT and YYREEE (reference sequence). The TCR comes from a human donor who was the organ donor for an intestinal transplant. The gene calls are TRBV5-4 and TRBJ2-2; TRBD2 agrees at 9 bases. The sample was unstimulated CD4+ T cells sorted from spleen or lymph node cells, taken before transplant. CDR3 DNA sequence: TGTGCCAGCAGCAGGGGACTAGCAGACACCGGGGAGCTGTTTTTT. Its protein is CASSRGLADTGELFF.